This paragraph covers one T cell receptor beta chain sequence. Its antigen remains unidentified. The immunoSEQ assay was v3.0, run at survey level. TCRdb's copy holds only in-frame clones and misses some; the assay was immunoSEQ multiplex PCR. The sample records more than 15,000 clones, roughly 78% being singletons. These data come from a study of long-term antiretroviral therapy in people with HIV. Study-wide findings and caveats: Blood sampling spanned 2004 to 2017, possibly under older ART regimens. The repertoire was dominated at all time points by clones expanded before ART. Repertoires looked antigen-experienced, with only a slight naive shift after ART.

Germline-derived CDR1 and CDR2 are SGHRS and YFSETQ. Trimming removed 4 bases at V and 1 base at J, with 5 bases between. The CDR3 contains 12 residues. V usage is TRBV5-1 and J usage is TRBJ2-5, with D unclear. Material: unsorted PBMCs, obtained at the start of antiretroviral therapy. The clonotype originates from a man under 40 with HIV. The CDR3 bases are TGCGCCAGCAGCCAGCCCCAAGAGACCCAGTACTTC. It codes for CASSQPQETQYF.